The rows below give T cell receptor beta chains drawn from one sample of a study of T cell responses to AZD1222 COVID-19 vaccine. Some clones are missing from TCRdb's copy, which holds only in-frame ones; the method was immunoSEQ multiplex PCR. The sample has about 120,000 clones; about 90% are singletons. Material: peripheral blood, obtained on day 0 of AZD1222 vaccination. These receptors were taken from an adult in good health. CDR3s include the opening cysteine and the closing phenylalanine or tryptophan. The D gene is left open where the match is weak. A clone size is listed for some rows: how often the clone was seen (once, few, many), or a class if it is expanded.

D gene,clone size,J gene,V gene,CDR3 length,CDR3 protein,CDR3 DNA
TRBD1,NA,TRBJ1-1,TRBV7-2,14,CASSLTGGQTEAFF,TGTGCCAGCAGCCTAACAGGGGGCCAGACTGAAGCTTTCTTT
NA,NA,TRBJ1-2,TRBV12-3/TRBV12-4,11,CASSTLYGYTF,TGTGCCAGCAGTACCCTCTATGGCTACACCTTC
NA,NA,TRBJ1-1,TRBV19,17,CASKAGRGKGMNTEAFF,TGTGCCAGTAAAGCAGGGCGGGGAAAGGGGATGAACACTGAAGCTTTCTTT
NA,NA,TRBJ1-1,TRBV2,16,CASSEAPVRASPEAFF,TGTGCCAGCAGTGAAGCGCCGGTCAGGGCATCGCCTGAAGCTTTCTTT
TRBD2,NA,TRBJ2-5,TRBV6-5,15,CASSRTSGPQGTQYF,TGTGCCAGCAGCAGAACTAGCGGACCTCAAGGGACCCAGTACTTC
TRBD2,NA,TRBJ2-3,TRBV6-6,13,CASSYGTSGTQYF,TGTGCCAGCAGTTACGGGACTAGTGGCACGCAGTATTTT
NA,few,TRBJ1-2,TRBV19,14,CASHSREGDYGYTF,TGTGCCAGCCATTCACGCGAGGGGGACTATGGCTACACCTTC
NA,NA,TRBJ1-2,TRBV4-1,13,CASSQISGRGYTF,TGCGCCAGCAGCCAAATTTCAGGGAGGGGCTACACCTTC
TRBD2,NA,TRBJ2-3,TRBV19,16,CASSIGGGGPANTQYF,TGTGCCAGTAGTATAGGGGGCGGGGGGCCCGCGAATACGCAGTATTTT
NA,NA,TRBJ1-1,TRBV9,14,CASSQALGAGEAFF,TGTGCCAGCAGCCAGGCCCTGGGGGCGGGAGAGGCTTTCTTT
NA,few,TRBJ2-5,TRBV6-5,13,CASSLGILATQYF,TGTGCCAGCAGTCTGGGGATTTTGGCGACCCAGTACTTC
TRBD2,NA,TRBJ2-2,TRBV7-6,19,CASSLRPSGGAPNTGELFF,TGTGCCAGCAGCTTACGCCCCAGCGGGGGGGCCCCGAACACCGGGGAGCTGTTTTTT
NA,NA,TRBJ1-4,TRBV25-1,11,CASSGYEKLFF,TGTGCCAGCAGTGGATACGAAAAACTGTTTTTT
NA,NA,TRBJ1-1,TRBV3-1/TRBV3-2,14,CASSQAWGSTEAFF,TGTGCCAGCAGCCAAGCATGGGGGTCCACTGAAGCTTTCTTT
TRBD2,NA,TRBJ2-2,TRBV6-5,15,CASSLAGVGIGELFF,TGTGCCAGCAGTCTAGCGGGAGTTGGTATCGGGGAGCTGTTTTTT
TRBD1,NA,TRBJ1-5,TRBV25-1,14,CASSETGRGQPQHF,TGTGCCAGCAGTGAGACAGGGAGGGGGCAGCCCCAGCATTTT
TRBD2,once,TRBJ2-1,TRBV4-1,15,CASSQGLAVYNEQFF,TGCGCCAGCAGCCAAGGACTAGCGGTGTACAATGAGCAGTTCTTC
NA,NA,TRBJ1-2,TRBV28,11,CASSLGRGYTF,TGTGCCAGCAGTTTGGGGCGCGGCTACACCTTC
TRBD1,NA,TRBJ1-6,TRBV9,14,CASSGTGLNSPLHF,TGTGCCAGCAGCGGGACAGGGCTGAATTCACCCCTCCACTTT
NA,few,TRBJ2-2,TRBV15,14,CATSRDIGTGELFF,TGTGCCACCAGCAGAGATATTGGCACCGGGGAGCTGTTTTTT
TRBD1,NA,TRBJ1-2,TRBV19,14,CASSIDRGADGYTF,TGTGCCAGTAGTATCGACAGGGGGGCGGATGGCTACACCTTC
NA,NA,TRBJ1-2,TRBV12-3/TRBV12-4,13,CASSLSHNYGYTF,TGTGCCAGCAGTTTAAGTCACAACTATGGCTACACCTTC
NA,NA,TRBJ2-1,TRBV6-6,15,CASSYDGSSYNEQFF,TGTGCCAGCAGTTACGATGGCTCCTCCTACAATGAGCAGTTCTTC
TRBD2,once,TRBJ2-3,TRBV28,13,CASSDSGSDTQYF,TGTGCCAGCAGTGATAGCGGGAGTGATACGCAGTATTTT
TRBD1,NA,TRBJ1-2,TRBV6-1,16,CASSAIIGGKGYGYTF,TGTGCCAGCAGTGCCATTATAGGGGGCAAGGGCTATGGCTACACCTTC
TRBD2,NA,TRBJ2-1,TRBV2,15,CASTEYVGTSDEQFF,TGTGCCAGCACCGAATACGTCGGGACTAGCGATGAGCAGTTCTTC
NA,once,TRBJ2-7,TRBV24-1,15,CATSAWDGGADEQYF,TGTGCCACCAGTGCTTGGGACGGAGGGGCTGACGAGCAGTACTTC
NA,few,TRBJ1-1,TRBV29-1,11,CSVRGETEAFF,TGCAGCGTTCGGGGAGAGACTGAAGCTTTCTTT
NA,NA,TRBJ1-1,TRBV28,13,CAGSVTQNTEAFF,TGTGCCGGGTCTGTAACCCAGAACACTGAAGCTTTCTTT
NA,NA,TRBJ2-2,TRBV11-3,16,CASSLVRGRGTGELFF,TGTGCCAGCAGCTTAGTACGGGGCCGGGGCACCGGGGAGCTGTTTTTT
NA,NA,TRBJ2-1,TRBV6-5,16,CASSYSLGNSYNEQFF,TGTGCCAGCAGTTACTCGTTGGGGAACTCCTACAATGAGCAGTTCTTC
NA,NA,TRBJ2-4,TRBV7-9,15,CASSPGTGVKNIQYF,TGTGCCAGCAGCCCTGGAACGGGGGTCAAAAACATTCAGTACTTC
NA,NA,TRBJ1-1,TRBV2,13,CASSEAGSTEAFF,TGTGCCAGCAGTGAAGCAGGGAGCACTGAAGCTTTCTTT
TRBD2,NA,TRBJ2-1,TRBV6-4,18,CASSDQALGLAGYNEQFF,TGTGCCAGCAGTGACCAAGCCCTAGGACTAGCGGGGTACAATGAGCAGTTCTTC
NA,NA,TRBJ1-6,TRBV4-1,15,CASSQEAGTNSPLHF,TGCGCCAGCAGCCAAGAGGCAGGGACGAATTCACCCCTCCACTTT
TRBD1,NA,TRBJ1-4,TRBV28,15,CASLPGQGWGEKLFF,TGTGCCAGCCTTCCGGGACAGGGTTGGGGTGAAAAACTGTTTTTT
NA,NA,TRBJ1-4,TRBV6-1,10,CASSDNKLFF,TGTGCCAGCAGTGACAACAAACTGTTTTTT
NA,NA,TRBJ1-2,TRBV27,13,CASSPTVYYGYTF,TGTGCCAGCAGCCCAACAGTGTACTATGGCTACACCTTC
NA,NA,TRBJ2-7,TRBV5-1,13,CASSLNRPYEQYF,TGCGCCAGCAGCTTGAACAGGCCCTACGAGCAGTACTTC
NA,NA,TRBJ2-7,TRBV24-1,11,CATSKGYEQYF,TGTGCCACCTCAAAGGGGTACGAGCAGTACTTC
TRBD2,NA,TRBJ2-3,TRBV19,15,CASSPVGGVAGTQYF,TGTGCCAGTAGTCCCGTCGGGGGGGTTGCCGGTACGCAGTATTTT
NA,NA,TRBJ1-3,TRBV30,14,CAWSNPGAGNTIYF,TGTGCCTGGAGTAATCCAGGGGCTGGAAACACCATATATTTT
NA,NA,TRBJ2-5,TRBV30,13,CAWGDKVKETQYF,TGTGCCTGGGGTGACAAGGTAAAAGAGACCCAGTACTTC
NA,NA,TRBJ1-4,TRBV15,16,CATSRANRVGNEKLFF,TGTGCCACCAGCAGAGCGAACAGGGTTGGTAATGAAAAACTGTTTTTT
TRBD1,NA,TRBJ1-5,TRBV5-1,17,CASSLGTGGGRNQPQHF,TGCGCCAGCAGCTTGGGGACAGGGGGCGGGCGCAATCAGCCCCAGCATTTT
TRBD2,NA,TRBJ2-7,TRBV27,15,CASRPTTSGAYEQYF,TGTGCCAGCAGACCCACGACTAGCGGGGCCTACGAGCAGTACTTC
TRBD2,NA,TRBJ2-1,TRBV27,15,CASSSTSGRNNEQFF,TGTGCCAGCAGTTCAACTAGCGGGAGGAACAATGAGCAGTTCTTC
NA,NA,TRBJ1-6,TRBV11-3,14,CASSFGGAGSPLHF,TGTGCCAGCAGCTTTGGGGGCGCCGGGTCACCCCTCCACTTT
TRBD1,NA,TRBJ1-1,TRBV27,15,CASSPGTVGDTEAFF,TGTGCCAGCTCACCAGGGACAGTGGGGGACACTGAAGCTTTCTTT